A selection of T cell receptor beta chains follows, all from one sample in a study of technical replicates of blood from several donors. Sequencing used immunoSEQ multiplex PCR; TCRdb keeps in-frame clones, though not all of them. The sample includes fewer than 85,000 clones, 96% of them seen just once. Sequenced sample: T cells isolated from PBMCs. These receptors came from a human donor in good health. Each CDR3 is given with its conserved first and last residue. D genes are given only for firm matches. Only part of the rows carry a size: once, few, many, or a class if the clone is expanded.

j_call v_call clone_size d_call cdr3_aa cdr3_nt
TRBJ2-7 TRBV27 . . CASRSGSSYEQYF TGTGCCAGCAGAAGCGGAAGCTCCTACGAGCAGTACTTC
TRBJ1-1 TRBV5-4 . . CASMVPGVNTEAFF TGTGCCAGCATGGTGCCGGGAGTGAACACTGAAGCTTTCTTT
TRBJ2-7 TRBV9 . TRBD2 CASSLLAGETYEQYF TGTGCCAGCAGCCTATTAGCGGGGGAAACGTACGAGCAGTACTTC
TRBJ2-1 TRBV10-1 . TRBD2 CASSSGLAGRDNEQFF TGCGCCAGCAGTTCCGGACTAGCGGGGCGGGACAATGAGCAGTTCTTC
TRBJ1-2 TRBV28 once . CASSLFRQVLVYGYTF TGTGCCAGCAGTTTATTTAGACAGGTACTAGTCTATGGCTACACCTTC
TRBJ2-7 TRBV7-2 . TRBD1 CASSLVQGIYEQYF TGTGCCAGCAGCTTAGTACAGGGGATTTACGAGCAGTACTTC
TRBJ2-7 TRBV4-1 . . CASSQIAVRGVYGEQYF TGCGCCAGCAGCCAAATCGCTGTCAGGGGTGTTTACGGCGAGCAGTACTTC
TRBJ1-5 TRBV6-5 . . CASRQGGNSNQPQHF TGTGCCAGCCGACAAGGGGGTAATAGCAATCAGCCCCAGCATTTT
TRBJ2-7 TRBV18 . TRBD1 CASSPTQTGAEYEQYF TGTGCCAGCTCACCTACCCAAACAGGGGCCGAATACGAGCAGTACTTC
TRBJ2-3 TRBV5-5 . TRBD2 CASSLLLAGADTQYF TGTGCCAGCAGCTTGTTACTAGCGGGAGCAGATACGCAGTATTTT
TRBJ1-4 TRBV2 . . CASSEQGGGREKLFF TGTGCCAGCAGTGAACAGGGCGGAGGGAGGGAAAAACTGTTTTTT
TRBJ1-3 TRBV6-1 . . CASSEALLRRPAAGNTIYF TGTGCCAGCAGTGAAGCGCTTCTGCGCAGGCCCGCCGCTGGAAACACCATATATTTT
TRBJ1-2 TRBV27 once . CASSQGLEARYGYTF TGTGCCAGCAGTCAAGGGTTGGAGGCCCGCTATGGCTACACCTTC
TRBJ2-5 TRBV27 . TRBD1 CASSYLGTGETQYF TGTGCCAGCAGTTACCTGGGGACAGGAGAGACCCAGTACTTC
TRBJ1-5 TRBV6-5 . . CASSYSREIQPQHF TGTGCCAGCAGTTACTCCAGGGAAATTCAGCCCCAGCATTTT
TRBJ1-2 TRBV5-5 . . CASSLDRDYGYTF TGTGCCAGCAGCTTGGACCGGGACTATGGCTACACCTTC
TRBJ2-7 TRBV9 . TRBD2 CASSVLAGGSYEQYF TGTGCCAGCAGCGTTTTAGCGGGGGGCTCCTACGAGCAGTACTTC
TRBJ2-7 TRBV15 . TRBD1 CATSMDRGLYEQYF TGTGCCACCAGCATGGACAGGGGGCTCTACGAGCAGTACTTC
TRBJ2-3 TRBV7-3 . . CASSLTGLGGVDTQYF TGTGCCAGCAGCTTAACTGGGTTAGGGGGGGTAGATACGCAGTATTTT
TRBJ2-2 TRBV15 once TRBD1 CATRDDRETGELFF TGTGCCACCAGAGACGACAGGGAGACCGGGGAGCTGTTTTTT
TRBJ1-1 TRBV7-3 . . CASGFWSSEAFF TGTGCCAGCGGCTTCTGGAGCAGTGAAGCTTTCTTT
TRBJ1-1 TRBV5-6 . . CASSLVSNTEAFF TGTGCCAGCAGCTTGGTTAGCAACACTGAAGCTTTCTTT
TRBJ2-7 TRBV29-1 . TRBD1 CSVLQGVLNEQYF TGCAGCGTCCTACAGGGGGTGCTCAACGAGCAGTACTTC
TRBJ2-7 TRBV29-1 . . CSGVTPGYEQYF TGCAGCGGGGTAACACCGGGCTACGAGCAGTACTTC
TRBJ2-3 TRBV5-4 . TRBD2 CASSLPGLAGETDTQYF TGTGCCAGCAGCTTACCGGGACTAGCGGGAGAAACAGATACGCAGTATTTT
TRBJ1-1 TRBV18 . TRBD1 CASSPATGEWTEAFF TGTGCCAGCTCACCTGCTACAGGGGAGTGGACTGAAGCTTTCTTT